A single sample gave rise to the 30 T cell receptor beta chains below, sequenced in a study of OX40 agonist ivuxolimab in advanced cancers. Sequencing used immunoSEQ multiplex PCR; TCRdb keeps in-frame clones, though not all of them. There are 20,000 to 25,000 clones in the sample; approximately 84% occur only once, and 45% to 60% lies in the top ten. The specimen comprised CD4+ or CD8+ T cells sorted from blood, sampled in a trial of the OX40 agonist ivuxolimab. The receptors shown here come from an adult with an advanced solid tumor such as melanoma, head and neck, liver or kidney cancer.

V and J are TRBV7-3 and TRBJ1-6; the match to TRBD1 covers 7 bases. The J segment lost 0 bases and the V segment lost 4 bases, leaving 6 bases of the junction unmatched. The CDR3 is 17 amino acids. Germline V gives CDR1 SGHTA, CDR2 FQGTGA. CDR3 amino acids: CASSSRTGNSYNSPLHF. Written as DNA, the CDR3 is TGTGCCAGCAGCTCGCGGACAGGTAACTCCTATAATTCACCCCTCCACTTT.

This chain uses TRBV19 with TRBJ1-5; TRBD1 might be the D (5 bases). CDR1 is LNHDA, CDR2 SQIVND, per germline (reference sequence). This CDR3 is 14 amino acids long. Trimming shortened V by 2 bases and J by 7 bases, and 12 bases separated the two germline ends. The CDR3 DNA reads TGTGCCAGTAGTATAAAGGGGTCTGGACAGCCCCAGCATTTT. Its translation: CASSIKGSGQPQHF.

This chain links TRBV7-9 with TRBJ2-7; unclear D gene. The CDR3 has 12 amino acids. The V gene lost 0 bases and the J gene lost 5 bases, with 5 bases spanning the gap. CDR1 is SEHNR, CDR2 FQNEAQ, per germline (reference sequence). DNA of the CDR3: TGTGCCAGCAGCTTAGCGGCACACGAGCAGTACTTC. Encoded protein: CASSLAAHEQYF.

About this clone: A much larger clone is a single base away; this may be a read error. This sample also contains other DNA sequences that code for the same CDR3. The chain combines TRBV15 with TRBJ1-2; D is unclear. Germline CDR1 is LNHNV and CDR2 is YYDKDF (reference sequence). V lost 0 bases to trimming and J lost 4 bases, with 9 bases between them. CDR3 length: 14 residues. This CDR3 is CATSRDVGLYGYTF. The CDR3 DNA follows: TGTGCCACCAGCAGAGATGTGGGCCTCTATGGCTACACCTTC.

The rearrangement joins TRBV7-9 to TRBJ1-1; no definite D call. From germline, CDR1 is SEHNR and CDR2 FQNEAQ (reference sequence). The CDR3 runs to 16 residues. Trimming cost V 1 base and J 1 base, with 13 bases left between them. The DNA for the CDR3 is TGTGCCAGCAGCTTAGAAACAGTAGGGAGGAACACTGAAGCTTTCTTT. It is translated as CASSLETVGRNTEAFF.

The chain is built from TRBV19 and TRBJ1-1, with 10 bases fitting TRBD1. This CDR3 comprises 15 residues. CDR1 and CDR2 from the germline V gene are LNHDA and SQIVND (reference sequence). Trimming removed 9 bases from V and 0 bases from J; junction bases left unmatched: 7. The CDR3 DNA follows: TGTGCCAGCGAACCGGGACAGGGGATGAACACTGAAGCTTTCTTT. Its translation is CASEPGQGMNTEAFF.

The CDR3, as DNA: TGTGCCGTCCCATACACCGGGGAGCTGTTTTTT. Protein sequence: CAVPYTGELFF. The V and J genes are TRBV2 and TRBJ2-2; D is undetermined. Trimming took 11 bases from V and 3 from J, leaving 7 bases between them. CDR3 length equals 11 residues. The germline V gene encodes CDR1 SNHLY and CDR2 FYNNEI.

This clone was found once. The chain's CDR3 is CASSFLIGTYEQYF. The CDR3, as DNA: TGTGCCAGCAGCTTCCTTATCGGGACCTACGAGCAGTACTTC. This chain uses TRBV5-6 with TRBJ2-7, with D possibly TRBD2 on 5 matching bases. This CDR3 comprises 14 residues. V gave up 2 bases and J gave up 2 bases, with 11 bases separating them. CDR1 and CDR2 (germline): SGHDT, YYEEEE.

The J gene is TRBJ1-2, the V gene TRBV7-9, with 8 bases that match TRBD1. The CDR3 runs to 19 residues. From germline, CDR1 is SEHNR and CDR2 FQNEAQ (reference sequence). V lost 4 bases to trimming and J lost 2 bases; unmatched junction nucleotides: 18. The CDR3 protein is CASSSGPVRTGSPNYGYTF. The CDR3 nucleotides read TGTGCCAGCAGCTCGGGTCCTGTGAGGACAGGGTCTCCCAACTATGGCTACACCTTC.

CDR3 in DNA: TGTGCCAGCAGCGTTTCAGGGGCGCTGGAGACCCAGTACTTC. Its translation: CASSVSGALETQYF. V usage is TRBV9 and J usage is TRBJ2-5, with D perhaps matching TRBD1 (6 bases). V dropped 2 bases and J dropped 5 bases, with 13 bases sitting between them. The CDR3 totals 14 residues. Germline V gene sequence: CDR1 SGDLS, CDR2 YYNGEE.

This chain connects TRBV19 to TRBJ2-5, with 7 bases fitting TRBD1. V shed 7 bases and J 0 bases; nucleotides not matched to a gene: 17. CDR3 length: 18 residues. CDR1 is LNHDA, CDR2 SQIVND, per germline (reference sequence). The CDR3 protein is CASNRVLTLGTDQETQYF. Here the CDR3 DNA reads TGTGCCAGTAATCGAGTTCTGACTTTAGGGACAGACCAAGAGACCCAGTACTTC.

This chain joins TRBV28 and TRBJ2-3; no clear D. The CDR3 runs 14 residues. Trimming removed 3 bases at V and 1 base at J, with 8 bases between. The germline V gene has CDR1 MDHEN and CDR2 SYDVKM. CDR3 protein: CASSFVAGTDTQYF. The CDR3 coding sequence is TGTGCCAGCAGTTTTGTGGCTGGCACAGATACGCAGTATTTT.

V gene TRBV6-5 combines with J gene TRBJ1-2; TRBD1 matches at 9 bases. Trimming at V came to 2 bases and at J to 9 bases, leaving 13 bases not matched to a gene. The CDR3 sequence is 16 residues long. The germline V gene has CDR1 MNHEY and CDR2 SVGAGI. The CDR3 sequence: CASSYPDGQGLARYTF. CDR3 nucleotide sequence: TGTGCCAGCAGTTACCCTGACGGACAGGGGTTGGCCCGCTACACCTTC.

This clone was detected only once. The chain is built from TRBV5-4 and TRBJ2-1, with 9 bases that match TRBD2. Germline loops: CDR1 SGHNT, CDR2 YYREEE (reference sequence). V was clipped by 4 bases and J by 2 bases; unmatched bases: 4. The CDR3 has 15 residues. The CDR3 loop reads CASSSASGAYNEQFF. CDR3 nucleotide sequence: TGTGCCAGCAGCAGCGCTAGCGGGGCCTACAATGAGCAGTTCTTC.

The J gene is TRBJ1-3, the V gene TRBV7-8; D not certain. This CDR3 contains 15 residues. Trimming left V 4 bases short and J 0 bases short, with 10 bases between. Germline V CDR1 and CDR2: SGHVS, FQNEAQ. CDR3 DNA sequence: TGTGCCAGCAGCTCCCTCCCCCCCTCTGGAAACACCATATATTTT. This encodes CASSSLPPSGNTIYF.

V usage is TRBV29-1 and J usage is TRBJ2-6; D is perhaps TRBD1 (6 bases). The CDR3 loop spans 17 amino acids. CDR1 and CDR2 (germline): SQVTM, ANQGSEA. V was cut by 0 bases and J by 2 bases, with 14 bases left in between. The CDR3 DNA follows: TGCAGCGTTGAAGAAACGACAGGTTTAGCTGGGGCCAACGTCCTGACTTTC. It translates to CSVEETTGLAGANVLTF.

The chain carries TRBV9 and TRBJ2-1, with TRBD2 as a possible D gene (5 bases). There are 15 residues in the CDR3. Trimming shortened V by 3 bases and J by 9 bases, and 19 bases separated the two germline ends. Looked up from germline, CDR1 is SGDLS and CDR2 is YYNGEE. The CDR3 here is CASSESSDFTSEQFF. Written as DNA, the CDR3 is TGTGCCAGCAGCGAGTCTTCGGACTTCACCTCTGAGCAGTTCTTC. Drawing the rest from reference TRBV9 and TRBJ2-1, the complete variable domain is DSGVTQTPKHLITATGQRVTLRCSPRSGDLSVYWYQQSLDQGLQFLIQYYNGEERAKGNILERFSAQQFPDLHSELNLSSLELGDSALYFCASSESSDFTSEQFFGPGTRLTVL.

The CDR3: CASSYRDAASYEQYF. In nucleotides, the CDR3 is TGTGCCAGCAGTTACCGGGACGCCGCATCCTACGAGCAGTACTTC. The chain uses TRBV6-6 and TRBJ2-7; D may be TRBD1 or TRBD2 (5 bases each). The CDR3 runs 15 residues. Per germline, CDR1 MNHNY and CDR2 SVGAGI (reference sequence). The germline V and J ends were trimmed by 2 bases and 1 base, with 12 bases remaining between them.

This chain links TRBV19 with TRBJ1-2; TRBD1 agrees at 8 bases. The CDR3 covers 14 residues. Per germline, CDR1 LNHDA and CDR2 SQIVND (reference sequence). V shed 7 bases, J shed 9 bases, and the junction held 13 bases outside the gene matches. DNA of the CDR3: TGTGCCAGTAACCCCTCCCAGGGGGCGAGAAGCTACACCTTC. Protein sequence: CASNPSQGARSYTF.

CDR3 sequence reads: CASSLVGGGRTDTQYF. In nucleotides, the CDR3 is TGTGCCAGCAGCTTAGTCGGAGGGGGGAGGACAGATACGCAGTATTTT. The chain employs TRBV11-2 and TRBJ2-3; D may match TRBD1 or TRBD2 (6 bases each). The CDR3 covers 16 residues. The germline CDR1 and CDR2 sequences are SGHAT and FQNNGV. Trimming stripped 1 base from V and 3 bases from J, with 14 bases between.

The V and J genes are TRBV19 and TRBJ1-1, with a possible D match to TRBD1 (5 bases). The germline CDR1 and CDR2 sequences are LNHDA and SQIVND (reference sequence). V lost 5 bases, J lost 2 bases, and 12 bases lay in between. The CDR3 has 14 residues. CDR3: CASSLRVGNTEAFF. CDR3 DNA sequence: TGTGCCAGTAGTCTCAGGGTAGGTAACACTGAAGCTTTCTTT.

The chain carries TRBV9 and TRBJ1-2, with TRBD1 matching over 9 bases. The V gene end was trimmed by 5 bases and the J gene end by 3 bases; junction bases not matched to a gene: 11. Germline V gene data show CDR1 as SGDLS and CDR2 as YYNGEE. This CDR3 contains 16 residues. The CDR3 nucleotides are TGTGCCAGCAGGATCACAGGGGGCCCTGGGGACTATGGCTACACCTTC. Translation gives CASRITGGPGDYGYTF.

By share, this clone counts as medium-sized. The chain has TRBV10-1 and TRBJ2-7; D is unclear. The CDR3 loop spans 12 amino acids. The germline V and J ends were trimmed by 5 bases and 3 bases, with 8 bases remaining between them. The V gene's germline CDR1 is WNHNN and CDR2 SYGVQD (reference sequence). The CDR3 loop reads CASSYDRYEQYF. The DNA for the CDR3 is TGCGCCAGCAGTTACGACCGCTACGAGCAGTACTTC.

V and J are TRBV4-1 and TRBJ2-7; 10 nucleotides line up with TRBD1. CDR1 and CDR2 from the germline V gene are MGHRA and YSYEKL. There are 15 residues in the CDR3. Germline trimming cut 1 base from V and 0 bases from J; bases unmatched to any gene: 0. CDR3 sequence: CASSQGTGGSYEQYF. DNA for the CDR3: TGCGCCAGCAGCCAAGGGACAGGGGGCTCCTACGAGCAGTACTTC.

The chain is built from TRBV5-4 and TRBJ2-3; no clear D gene. CDR1 SGHNT and CDR2 YYREEE come from the germline V gene (reference sequence). The CDR3 has 15 residues. Trimming took off 0 bases at V and 2 bases at J, with 10 bases between the two ends. The CDR3 spells CASSLDLGSTDTQYF. CDR3 bases: TGTGCCAGCAGCTTGGACCTGGGATCCACAGATACGCAGTATTTT.

The chain couples TRBV5-1 to TRBJ2-2; the match to TRBD2 covers 11 bases. The junction had 2 bases not matched to a gene; V was cut back by 1 base and J by 6 bases. Germline V gene data show CDR1 as SGHRS and CDR2 as YFSETQ. The CDR3 extends over 15 amino acids. CDR3 bases: TGCGCCAGCAGCTTGTCTAGCGGGGGGTCCGGGGAGCTGTTTTTT. Its protein product is CASSLSSGGSGELFF. Full variable domain (outside the CDR3, taken from reference TRBV5-1 and TRBJ2-2): KAGVTQTPRYLIKTRGQQVTLSCSPISGHRSVSWYQQTPGQGLQFLFEYFSETQRNKGNFPGRFSGRQFSNSRSEMNVSTLELGDSALYLCASSLSSGGSGELFFGEGSRLTVL.

The chain is built from TRBV28 and TRBJ2-5; the match to TRBD2 covers 9 bases. The CDR3 covers 17 residues. Trimming took 2 bases from V and 3 from J; bases not matched to a gene: 10. The V gene's germline CDR1 is MDHEN and CDR2 SYDVKM. This chain's CDR3 is CASSLARLAGREETQYF. The CDR3 DNA reads TGTGCCAGCAGTTTAGCTCGGCTAGCGGGGAGAGAAGAGACCCAGTACTTC. The full variable domain, with the rest looked up from reference TRBV28 and TRBJ2-5, is DVKVTQSSRYLVKRTGEKVFLECVQDMDHENMFWYRQDPGLGLRLIYFSYDVKMKEKGDIPEGYSVSREKKERFSLILESASTNQTSMYLCASSLARLAGREETQYFGPGTRLLVL.

V is TRBV5-4 and J is TRBJ2-6; 7 nucleotides agree with TRBD2. Per the germline V gene, CDR1 is SGHNT and CDR2 is YYREEE (reference sequence). J lost 2 bases, V lost 7 bases, and 3 bases had no gene match. The CDR3 length is 14 residues. The CDR3 sequence is CASGEGTGANVLTF. CDR3 nucleotides: TGTGCCAGCGGGGAGGGGACTGGGGCCAACGTCCTGACTTTC.

DNA for the CDR3: TGTGCCAGCAGCTTTGGACAGGGGGGAAGCAATGAGCAGTTCTTC. Encoded protein: CASSFGQGGSNEQFF. This chain connects TRBV7-7 to TRBJ2-1; 10 bases map to TRBD1. The CDR3 runs to 15 residues. Trimming took 3 bases from V and 6 from J; bases not matched to a gene: 5. From germline, CDR1 is SSHAT and CDR2 FNYEAQ (reference sequence).

This clone appeared once. The chain couples TRBV4-1 to TRBJ2-1; 7 bases match TRBD2. V lost 4 bases and J lost 10; bases outside the gene matches: 7. Per the germline V gene, CDR1 is MGHRA and CDR2 is YSYEKL. The CDR3 loop spans 13 amino acids. The CDR3 DNA reads TGCGCCAGCAGCCCCCTAGCGGCCTCAGAGCAGTTCTTC. Encoded protein: CASSPLAASEQFF.